One T cell receptor (beta chain) is described in this entry. The sample comes from a study of blood T cell repertoires in COVID-19. Sequencing was performed with immunoSEQ multiplex PCR; in TCRdb, only in-frame clones are kept and a portion is missing. The repertoire holds approximately 200,000 clones, around 90% seen once, with roughly 1.5% in the top ten. CDR1 and CDR2 (germline): LGHDT, YNNKEL (reference sequence). V shed 4 bases and J 7 bases; nucleotides not matched to a gene: 8. The CDR3 has 15 amino acids. This clonotype was sampled from a man aged 18 to 30 with active or convalescent COVID-19. Source material: peripheral blood. The chain joins TRBV3-1 (or the pseudogene TRBV3-2) to TRBJ2-5; 11 bases align to TRBD2. CDR3 protein: CASSPRTSGWGTQYF. The CDR3 DNA sequence: TGTGCCAGCAGCCCCCGGACTAGCGGGTGGGGGACCCAGTACTTC.